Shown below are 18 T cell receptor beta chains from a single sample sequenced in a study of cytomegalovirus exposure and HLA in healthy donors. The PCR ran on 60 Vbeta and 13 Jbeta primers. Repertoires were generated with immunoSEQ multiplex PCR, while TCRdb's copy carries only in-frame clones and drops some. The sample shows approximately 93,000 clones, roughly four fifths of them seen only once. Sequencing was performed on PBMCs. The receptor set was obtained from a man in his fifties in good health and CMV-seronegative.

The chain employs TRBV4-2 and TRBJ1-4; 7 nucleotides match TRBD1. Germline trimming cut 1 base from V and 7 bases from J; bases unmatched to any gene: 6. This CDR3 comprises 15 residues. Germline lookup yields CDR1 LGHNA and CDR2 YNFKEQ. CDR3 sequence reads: CASSQGTQGGEKLFF. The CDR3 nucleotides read TGTGCCAGCAGCCAAGGAACCCAGGGGGGTGAAAAACTGTTTTTT.

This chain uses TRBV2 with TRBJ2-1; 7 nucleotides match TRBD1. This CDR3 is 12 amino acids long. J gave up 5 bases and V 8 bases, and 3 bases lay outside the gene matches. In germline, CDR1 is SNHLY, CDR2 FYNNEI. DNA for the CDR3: TGTGCCAGCCGGGACAGAAACAATGAGCAGTTCTTC. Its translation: CASRDRNNEQFF.

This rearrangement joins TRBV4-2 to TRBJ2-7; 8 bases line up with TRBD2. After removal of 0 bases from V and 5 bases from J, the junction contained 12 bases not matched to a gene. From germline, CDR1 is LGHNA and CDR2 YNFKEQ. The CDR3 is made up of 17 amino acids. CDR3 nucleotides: TGTGCCAGCAGCCAAGAAGTAATAGGCGGGAGGTCCAACGAGCAGTACTTC. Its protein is CASSQEVIGGRSNEQYF.

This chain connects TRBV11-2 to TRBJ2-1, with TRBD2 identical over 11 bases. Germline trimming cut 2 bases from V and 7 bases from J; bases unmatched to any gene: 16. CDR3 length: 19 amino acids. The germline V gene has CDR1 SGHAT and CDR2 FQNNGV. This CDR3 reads CASSLLLAGGLQGINEQFF. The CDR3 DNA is TGTGCCAGCAGCTTACTTTTAGCGGGAGGGCTCCAGGGTATAAATGAGCAGTTCTTC.

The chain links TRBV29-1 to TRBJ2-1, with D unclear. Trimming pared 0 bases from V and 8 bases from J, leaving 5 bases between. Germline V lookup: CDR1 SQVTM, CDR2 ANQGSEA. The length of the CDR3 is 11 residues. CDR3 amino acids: CSVEDSDEQFF. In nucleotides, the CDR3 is TGCAGCGTTGAAGATTCCGATGAGCAGTTCTTC.

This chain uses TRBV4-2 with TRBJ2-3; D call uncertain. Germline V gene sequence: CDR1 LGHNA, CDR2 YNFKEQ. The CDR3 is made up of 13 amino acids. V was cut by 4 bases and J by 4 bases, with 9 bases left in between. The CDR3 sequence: CASSPTRADTQYF. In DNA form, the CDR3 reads TGTGCCAGCAGCCCCACTCGCGCAGATACGCAGTATTTT.

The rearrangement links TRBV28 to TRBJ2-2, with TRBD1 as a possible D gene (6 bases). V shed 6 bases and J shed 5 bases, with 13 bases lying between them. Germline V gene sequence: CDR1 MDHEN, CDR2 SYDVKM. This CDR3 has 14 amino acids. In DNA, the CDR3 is TGTGCCAGCAGGGGGACACCCGGGACCGGGGAGCTGTTTTTT. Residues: CASRGTPGTGELFF.

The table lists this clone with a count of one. The CDR3 is CASSSQGLDSGELFF. CDR3 sequence (DNA): TGTGCCAGCAGCTCCCAAGGACTAGATAGCGGGGAGCTGTTTTTT. The V gene is TRBV7-2, the J gene TRBJ2-2; TRBD2 agrees at 7 bases. Germline loops: CDR1 SGHTA, CDR2 FQGNSA. Trimming took 4 bases from V and 7 from J; bases not matched to a gene: 9. CDR3 length equals 15 residues.

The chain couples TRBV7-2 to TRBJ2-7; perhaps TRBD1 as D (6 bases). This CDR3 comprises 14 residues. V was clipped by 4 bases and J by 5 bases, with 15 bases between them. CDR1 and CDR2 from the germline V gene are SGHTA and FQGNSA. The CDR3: CASSSGTLPHEQYF. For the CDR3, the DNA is TGTGCCAGCAGCTCGGGGACACTACCACACGAGCAGTACTTC. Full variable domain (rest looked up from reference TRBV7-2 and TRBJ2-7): GAGVSQSPSNKVTEKGKDVELRCDPISGHTALYWYRQSLGQGLEFLIYFQGNSAPDKSGLPSDRFSAERTGGSVSTLTIQRTQQEDSAVYLCASSSGTLPHEQYFGPGTRLTVT.

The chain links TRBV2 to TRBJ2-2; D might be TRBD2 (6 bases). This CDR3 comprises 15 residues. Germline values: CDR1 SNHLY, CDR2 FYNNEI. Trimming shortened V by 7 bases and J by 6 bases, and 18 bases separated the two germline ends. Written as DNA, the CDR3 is TGTGCCAGCAATCCGGAGGGTATGGTTGCCGGGGAGCTGTTTTTT. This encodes CASNPEGMVAGELFF.

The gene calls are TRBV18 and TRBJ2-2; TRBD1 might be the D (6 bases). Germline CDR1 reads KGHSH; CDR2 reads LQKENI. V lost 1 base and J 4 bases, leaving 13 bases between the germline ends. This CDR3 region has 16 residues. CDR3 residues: CASSPQRTDLTGELFF. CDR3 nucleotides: TGTGCCAGCTCACCACAACGGACAGACCTCACCGGGGAGCTGTTTTTT.

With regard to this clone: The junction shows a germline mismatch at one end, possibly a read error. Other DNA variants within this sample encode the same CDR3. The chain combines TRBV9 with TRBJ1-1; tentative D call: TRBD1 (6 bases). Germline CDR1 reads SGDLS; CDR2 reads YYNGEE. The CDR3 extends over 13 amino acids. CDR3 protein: CASSVGGLTEAFF. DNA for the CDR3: TGCGCCAGCAGCGTAGGGGGGCTCACTGAAGCTTTCTTT.

The CDR3 here is CASSFREGVNTEAFF. CDR3 DNA: TGTGCCAGCAGTTTCCGTGAGGGGGTTAACACTGAAGCTTTCTTT. V usage is TRBV6-5 and J usage is TRBJ1-1, with a tentative D call TRBD1 (6 bases). The length of the CDR3 is 15 residues. The germline gives CDR1 MNHEY, CDR2 SVGAGI. Trimming removed 4 bases at V and 2 bases at J, with 14 bases between.

The CDR3: CASSGQGNLQPQHF. The CDR3 DNA reads as TGCGCCAGCAGCGGACAGGGGAATCTCCAGCCCCAGCATTTT. This chain connects TRBV10-2 to TRBJ1-5; TRBD1 matches at 9 bases. Trimming took 6 bases from V and 7 from J; bases not matched to a gene: 7. The CDR3 covers 14 residues. Germline CDR1 and CDR2: WSHSY and SAAADI.

The CDR3 nucleotides read TGTGCCAGCAGGCCCCTTGGAGGGACAGGGGGCCTGAAGACCCAGTACTTC. Protein: CASRPLGGTGGLKTQYF. The rearrangement links TRBV27 to TRBJ2-5; the match to TRBD1 covers 12 bases. The CDR3 contains 17 residues. The ends lost 6 bases at V and 6 bases at J; junction bases unmatched: 14. Germline CDR1 and CDR2: MNHEY and SMNVEV (reference sequence).

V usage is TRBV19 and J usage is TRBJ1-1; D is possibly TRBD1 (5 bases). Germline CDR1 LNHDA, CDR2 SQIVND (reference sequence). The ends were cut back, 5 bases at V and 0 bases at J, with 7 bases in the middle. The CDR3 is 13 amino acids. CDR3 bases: TGTGCCAGTAGTGCAGGGATGAACACTGAAGCTTTCTTT. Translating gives CASSAGMNTEAFF. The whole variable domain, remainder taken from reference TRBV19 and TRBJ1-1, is DGGITQSPKYLFRKEGQNVTLSCEQNLNHDAMYWYRQDPGQGLRLIYYSQIVNDFQKGDIAEGYSVSREKKESFPLTVTSAQKNPTAFYLCASSAGMNTEAFFGQGTRLTVV.

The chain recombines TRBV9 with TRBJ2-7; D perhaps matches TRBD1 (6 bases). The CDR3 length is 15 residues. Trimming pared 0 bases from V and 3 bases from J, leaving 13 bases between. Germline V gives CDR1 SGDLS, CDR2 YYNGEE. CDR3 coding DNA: TGTGCCAGCAGCGTAGATGGCACAGGGTACTACGAGCAGTACTTC. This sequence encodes CASSVDGTGYYEQYF.

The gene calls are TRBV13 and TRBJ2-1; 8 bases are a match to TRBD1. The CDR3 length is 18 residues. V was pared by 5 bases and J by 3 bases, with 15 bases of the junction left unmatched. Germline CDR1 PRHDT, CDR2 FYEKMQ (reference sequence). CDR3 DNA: TGTGCCAGCAGCCTGCGCTCCTCCCAGGGGGCAGTCTACAATGAGCAGTTCTTC. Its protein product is CASSLRSSQGAVYNEQFF.